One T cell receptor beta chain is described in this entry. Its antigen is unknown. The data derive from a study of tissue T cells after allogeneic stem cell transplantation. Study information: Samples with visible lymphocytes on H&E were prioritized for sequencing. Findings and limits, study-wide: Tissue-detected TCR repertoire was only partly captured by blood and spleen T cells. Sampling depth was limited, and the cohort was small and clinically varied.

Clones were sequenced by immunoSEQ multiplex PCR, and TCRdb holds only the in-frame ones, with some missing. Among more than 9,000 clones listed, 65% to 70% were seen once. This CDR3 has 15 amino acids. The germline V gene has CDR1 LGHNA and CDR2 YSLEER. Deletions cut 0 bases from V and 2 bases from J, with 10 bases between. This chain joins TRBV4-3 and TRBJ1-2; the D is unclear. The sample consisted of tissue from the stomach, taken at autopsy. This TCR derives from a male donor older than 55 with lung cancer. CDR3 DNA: TGCGCCAGCAGCCAAGATCGGGCGGCAAACTATGGCTACACCTTC. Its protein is CASSQDRAANYGYTF.